In its sample, the clone carrying this TCR beta chain was seen a few times. Indicated time point: after trial treatment. Treatment noted: LDRT plus nivolumab, ipilimumab, low-dose cyclophosphamide and aspirin (RACIN trial). Every donor's regimen consisted of nivolumab, ipilimumab, aspirin, low-dose cyclophosphamide and low-dose radiotherapy. Each patient who was eligible had an advanced solid tumor with no tumor-infiltrating lymphocytes. The sample comes from a study of low-dose radiotherapy and immunotherapy resistance in tumors. Study background: Patients took aspirin 300 mg by mouth once daily. This continued for four cycles, starting on cycle 1 day 1.

With TRAV- and TRBV-specific primers, first-strand cDNA was made, covering the alpha and beta chains. TCR amplification ran approximately 22 PCR cycles using constant-region and V-primer adapter primers. TCRdb redid the calling of the reads with MiXCR, one entry per CDR3 protein. The table includes 100,000 or so distinct CDR3 sequences, around 20% detected once. The CDR3 has 13 residues. Trimming removed 3 bases at V and 6 bases at J, with 9 bases between. Germline CDR1 reads SGHAT; CDR2 reads FQNNGV. Sequenced here: PBMCs, sampled after low-dose radiotherapy plus immunotherapy. The J gene is TRBJ2-1, the V gene TRBV11-2; D remains ambiguous. The receptor was derived from a male donor with prostate cancer. CDR3 loop: CASSFGGLNEQFF. The CDR3 DNA follows: TGTGCCAGCAGCTTTGGTGGGCTCAATGAGCAGTTCTTC.